A single sample is the source of the 7 T cell receptor beta chains below, sequenced in a study of beta chain bispecific antibodies for T cell cancers. Findings and limits, study-wide: Versus anti-CD19, anti-TRBV12 exposure cut the TRBV12-3 share of TRBV signal by under 99%. Normal T cells contributed less of the targeted TRBV signal than the leukemia cells did.

These receptors have no known antigen. T cells were expanded from blood mononuclear cells for two to three days with anti-CD3 OKT3 or CD3/CD28 beads. In TCRdb, the 5' RACE reads were re-called with MiXCR into one record per CDR3 protein. The data show 20,000 to 25,000 distinct CDR3 sequences, about 2% seen once. The sample consisted of healthy donor T cells cultured with leukemia cells, taken from a culture containing a bispecific antibody targeting TCR Vbeta12. All receptors come from a human donor in good health. Some clones in this sample may be carry-over from other donors' samples.

This clonotype came up many times. The V gene is TRBV6-5, the J gene TRBJ1-1; D possibly corresponds to TRBD1 (6 bases). CDR3 size: 17 residues. Per the germline V gene, CDR1 is MNHEY and CDR2 is SVGAGI. Deletions cut 0 bases from V and 2 bases from J, with 16 bases between. CDR3 residues: CASSYSPEGGLNTEAFF. The CDR3, as DNA: TGTGCCAGCAGTTACTCCCCCGAGGGGGGGTTAAACACTGAAGCTTTCTTT.

This clonotype was seen only a few times. The chain has TRBV19 and TRBJ2-2, with 9 bases matching TRBD2. The CDR3 consists of 15 residues. From germline, CDR1 is LNHDA and CDR2 SQIVND (reference sequence). With V trimmed by 3 bases and J by 10 bases, 9 bases remained unmatched. CDR3 protein: CASSISGGPEAELFF. The CDR3 DNA sequence: TGTGCCAGTAGTATTAGCGGGGGCCCAGAAGCGGAGCTGTTTTTT.

In its sample, this clonotype was seen many times. This sequence joins TRBV19 and TRBJ1-1; D gene ambiguous. The germline V and J ends were trimmed by 5 bases and 0 bases, with 10 bases remaining between them. The germline gives CDR1 LNHDA, CDR2 SQIVND (reference sequence). The CDR3 has 14 residues. Here the CDR3 DNA reads TGTGCCAGTAGTCCTTCGCCTATGAACACTGAAGCTTTCTTT. The encoded protein is CASSPSPMNTEAFF.

Sample share makes this clonotype medium-sized. The chain combines TRBV27 with TRBJ1-1; D uncertain. V dropped 5 bases and J dropped 3 bases, with 10 bases sitting between them. This CDR3 region has 13 residues. Germline V CDR1 and CDR2: MNHEY, SMNVEV (reference sequence). CDR3 residues: CASSVAGYTEAFF. DNA for the CDR3: TGTGCCAGCAGTGTGGCAGGATACACTGAAGCTTTCTTT.

By its share, this clonotype is medium-sized. The chain links TRBV28 to TRBJ1-1; possible D gene TRBD1, 5 bases. CDR3 length: 15 residues. Per the germline V gene, CDR1 is MDHEN and CDR2 is SYDVKM. V lost 3 bases, J lost 5 bases, and 16 bases lay in between. The CDR3 spells CASSFPQGGETEAFF. Written as DNA, the CDR3 is TGTGCCAGCAGTTTCCCCCAGGGTGGGGAAACTGAAGCTTTCTTT. The complete variable domain, with remaining parts taken from reference TRBV28 and TRBJ1-1, reads DVKVTQSSRYLVKRTGEKVFLECVQDMDHENMFWYRQDPGLGLRLIYFSYDVKMKEKGDIPEGYSVSREKKERFSLILESASTNQTSMYLCASSFPQGGETEAFFGQGTRLTVV.

The chain links TRBV30 to TRBJ2-1, with 8 nucleotides matching TRBD2. Germline-derived CDR1 and CDR2 are GTSNPN and SVGIG (reference sequence). V gave up 1 base and J gave up 8 bases; unmatched junction bases: 4. The length of the CDR3 is 13 residues. CDR3 DNA: TGTGCCTGGAGTGGGGTAGCGGGGTATGAGCAGTTCTTC. As protein: CAWSGVAGYEQFF.

This clonotype has just a few counts. V usage is TRBV18 and J usage is TRBJ2-1, with a weak D call TRBD2 (6 bases). CDR3 length equals 17 residues. V gave up 4 bases and J gave up 7 bases, with 23 bases separating them. Germline V CDR1 and CDR2: KGHSH, LQKENI. The CDR3 DNA is TGTGCCAGCTCACTCACCCCGGGACTCAGGGATCTAAATGAGCAGTTCTTC. This gives the protein CASSLTPGLRDLNEQFF.